This TCR beta chain was sequenced in a study of blood T cell repertoires in COVID-19. Study at large: Acute and convalescent COVID-19 specimens originated in the United States, Italy and Spain.

The protocol was immunoSEQ multiplex PCR, while the TCRdb copy is restricted to in-frame clones and leaves out a portion. The table lists 100,000 to 150,000 clones, roughly 80% of them singletons. This CDR3 contains 14 residues. Trimming took 2 bases from V and 4 from J, leaving 14 bases between them. Germline loops: CDR1 GTSNPN, CDR2 SVGIG (reference sequence). The specimen was peripheral blood. The chain carries TRBV30 and TRBJ1-2; D perhaps matches TRBD1 (5 bases). The receptor comes from a man in his sixties with acute or convalescent COVID-19. CDR3: CAWSTPKGIYGYTF. In DNA form, the CDR3 reads TGTGCCTGGAGTACCCCTAAGGGGATCTATGGCTACACCTTC.